Each of the 18 T cell receptor beta chains below was sequenced from the same sample in a study of T cell repertoires in cytomegalovirus infection. One entry per CDR3 protein results from TCRdb running MiXCR on the reads. This sample has fewer than 200,000 distinct CDR3 sequences, with roughly a fifth found just once. Material for sequencing was PBMCs. Receptor source: a human donor in good health (CMV status not recorded). Some clones in this sample may be carry-over from other donors' samples.

This clonotype has ten or more counts. CDR3 in amino acids: CASSRRGQGDTEAFF. In DNA, the CDR3 is TGTGCCAGCAGTCGACGGGGACAGGGGGACACTGAAGCTTTCTTT. The V call is TRBV7-8, the J call TRBJ1-1; 11 positions agree with TRBD1. With V trimmed by 6 bases and J by 3 bases, 6 bases remained unmatched. Germline loops: CDR1 SGHVS, CDR2 FQNEAQ. This CDR3 region has 15 residues.

This clonotype was recorded many times. The J gene is TRBJ1-2, the V gene TRBV7-2, with D perhaps TRBD1 (5 bases). V was cut by 5 bases and J by 2 bases, with 12 bases left in between. This CDR3 region has 14 residues. Germline assignment: CDR1 SGHTA and CDR2 FQGNSA. CDR3 sequence (DNA): TGTGCCAGCAGCCGACCCGGGGCCAACTATGGCTACACCTTC. It is translated as CASSRPGANYGYTF.

CDR3 residues: CAWSPAGNTEAFF. CDR3 sequence (DNA): TGTGCCTGGTCACCGGCGGGGAACACTGAAGCTTTCTTT. The gene calls are TRBV30 and TRBJ1-1; no clear D gene. Trimming took 5 bases from V and 1 from J, leaving 11 bases between them. This CDR3 region has 13 residues. Germline V lookup: CDR1 GTSNPN, CDR2 SVGIG (reference sequence).

This clonotype has at least ten counts. V and J are TRBV18 and TRBJ2-1; 14 bases fit TRBD2. The V and J ends lost 3 bases and 8 bases, in that order; junction bases with no gene match: 0. This CDR3 comprises 14 residues. Per the germline V gene, CDR1 is KGHSH and CDR2 is LQKENI. CDR3 sequence reads: CASSPGLAGDEQFF. CDR3 sequence (DNA): TGTGCCAGCTCACCGGGACTAGCGGGAGATGAGCAGTTCTTC.

This clonotype has more than one count but fewer than ten. J is TRBJ2-3 and V is TRBV2; 10 nucleotides match TRBD2. The CDR3 loop spans 15 amino acids. CDR1 SNHLY and CDR2 FYNNEI come from the germline V gene. V shed 3 bases and J 7 bases; nucleotides not matched to a gene: 7. CDR3 loop: CASSDKSSGGYTQYF. Written as DNA, the CDR3 is TGTGCCAGCAGTGATAAGTCTAGCGGGGGCTATACGCAGTATTTT.

This clonotype was counted at least ten times. V is TRBV7-9 and J is TRBJ2-3, with 10 bases fitting TRBD2. Per germline, CDR1 SEHNR and CDR2 FQNEAQ (reference sequence). J lost 6 bases, V lost 0 bases, and 0 bases had no gene match. The CDR3 totals 14 residues. Here the CDR3 reads CASSLAAGGDTQYF. The CDR3 DNA reads TGTGCCAGCAGCTTAGCAGCGGGGGGGGATACGCAGTATTTT.

The table lists this clonotype with many counts. CDR3 bases: TGTGCCAGCAGCTCAGGGGCAGGGAGTAGCACAGATACGCAGTATTTT. It is translated as CASSSGAGSSTDTQYF. This sequence joins TRBV7-2 and TRBJ2-3, with D possibly matching TRBD1 (6 bases). The CDR3 is 16 amino acids. V lost 4 bases to trimming and J lost 0 bases, with 14 bases between them. Germline assignment: CDR1 SGHTA and CDR2 FQGNSA.

V is TRBV5-6 and J is TRBJ1-4; the match to TRBD1 covers 10 bases. The CDR3 covers 16 residues. J lost 5 bases, V lost 7 bases, and 11 bases had no gene match. Germline values: CDR1 SGHDT, CDR2 YYEEEE. CDR3 bases: TGTGCCAGCCGCCGGGACAGGGGCGCAGGCAATGAAAAACTGTTTTTT. It codes for CASRRDRGAGNEKLFF.

This clonotype was counted only a few times. The CDR3 region is CASSLAQTGTETQYF. The CDR3 DNA is TGTGCCAGCAGTTTAGCCCAGACAGGGACAGAGACCCAGTACTTC. V is TRBV28 and J is TRBJ2-5, with 7 bases aligning to TRBD1. This CDR3 is 15 amino acids long. Germline lookup yields CDR1 MDHEN and CDR2 SYDVKM. V trimming: 2 bases; J trimming: 4 bases; junction bases outside the gene matches: 7. The full variable domain, with the rest looked up from reference TRBV28 and TRBJ2-5, is DVKVTQSSRYLVKRTGEKVFLECVQDMDHENMFWYRQDPGLGLRLIYFSYDVKMKEKGDIPEGYSVSREKKERFSLILESASTNQTSMYLCASSLAQTGTETQYFGPGTRLLVL.

This clonotype has at least ten counts. J is TRBJ2-1 and V is TRBV12-3 or TRBV12-4, with 12 bases that match TRBD2. The V segment lost 6 bases and the J segment 6 bases; nucleotides outside the gene matches: 9. CDR3 size: 16 residues. The CDR3 nucleotides read TGTGCCAGCAGACCGAGGACTAGCGGGATAGGCAATGAGCAGTTCTTC. Amino acid sequence: CASRPRTSGIGNEQFF.

This clonotype occurred a few times. The chain uses TRBV9 and TRBJ1-1; 9 bases are a match to TRBD1. Germline CDR1 and CDR2: SGDLS and YYNGEE. The J segment lost 5 bases and the V segment lost 3 bases, leaving 5 bases of the junction unmatched. The CDR3 runs to 14 residues. The DNA for the CDR3 is TGTGCCAGCAGCGCCCGGGACAGGGAGACTGAAGCTTTCTTT. This sequence encodes CASSARDRETEAFF.

Comment on this clonotype: In this CDR3 the conserved last residue, phenylalanine or tryptophan, is missing, so a read error is likely. The CDR3 sequence is CASSSWTGDNSPLHL. The DNA for the CDR3 is TGTGCCAGCAGTTCCTGGACAGGGGATAATTCACCCCTCCACCTT. The V and J genes are TRBV28 and TRBJ1-6, with 9 bases lining up with TRBD1. The V gene's germline CDR1 is MDHEN and CDR2 SYDVKM. The J segment lost 5 bases and the V segment lost 4 bases, leaving 3 bases of the junction unmatched. The CDR3 is 15 amino acids.

Notes on this clonotype: Since the CDR3 does not end with the conserved phenylalanine or tryptophan, this likely comes from a read error. V gene TRBV2 combines with J gene TRBJ2-7; 7 bases line up with TRBD1. The ends lost 8 bases at V and 2 bases at J; junction bases unmatched: 6. Germline V gene sequence: CDR1 SNHLY, CDR2 FYNNEI. The CDR3 spans 13 residues. CDR3 amino acids: CASRRQGAYEQYL. CDR3 nucleotide sequence: TGTGCCAGCCGACGGCAGGGGGCCTACGAGCAGTACTTA.

Many counts were recorded for this clonotype. The chain combines TRBV12-3 or TRBV12-4 with TRBJ1-1; the D is unclear. V was pared by 7 bases and J by 0 bases, with 15 bases between. The CDR3 runs 15 residues. The CDR3 DNA is TGTGCCAGCACCCCCTTAGGCTGGGTGAACACTGAAGCTTTCTTT. Its protein is CASTPLGWVNTEAFF.

The chain uses TRBV28 and TRBJ2-7, with D possibly matching TRBD1 (6 bases). CDR3 length: 14 amino acids. Trimming removed 8 bases from V and 3 bases from J, with 17 bases in between. CDR1 is MDHEN and CDR2 is SYDVKM in the germline V gene. The CDR3 loop reads CASQVGTPRYEQYF. The CDR3 bases are TGTGCCAGCCAGGTCGGGACACCTCGCTACGAGCAGTACTTC.

This clonotype was picked up a small number of times. This sequence joins TRBV27 and TRBJ1-1; D perhaps matches TRBD1 (6 bases). There are 15 residues in the CDR3. V gave up 4 bases and J gave up 6 bases, with 18 bases separating them. Looked up from germline, CDR1 is MNHEY and CDR2 is SMNVEV (reference sequence). CDR3 nucleotide sequence: TGTGCCAGCAGTTCCTACAGGGTTGGTCTCCCTGAAGCTTTCTTT. This translates into CASSSYRVGLPEAFF.

This clonotype showed up just a few times. The genes are TRBV10-3 and TRBJ2-7; no firm D call. The CDR3 contains 14 residues. Germline lookup yields CDR1 ENHRY and CDR2 SYGVKD. V gave up 3 bases and J gave up 0 bases, with 9 bases separating them. The CDR3 DNA reads as TGTGCCATCAGTGAAAGGCCAGCCTCCTACGAGCAGTACTTC. It codes for CAISERPASYEQYF.

V and J are TRBV6-6 and TRBJ2-2, with 7 bases matching TRBD1. The trim removed 7 bases at V and 6 bases at J, leaving 14 bases unmatched. Germline CDR1 is MNHNY and CDR2 is SVGAGI (reference sequence). This CDR3 spans 16 amino acids. CDR3 residues: CASTATGASNPGELFF. The CDR3 DNA is TGTGCCAGCACCGCAACAGGGGCCTCAAACCCCGGGGAGCTGTTTTTT.